The next 10 T cell receptor beta chains were all read from a single sample in a study of vaccination effects on CD4 cells after COVID-19. Libraries were prepared by immunoSEQ multiplex PCR; TCRdb keeps only in-frame clonotypes and omits some of them. The repertoire includes around 53,000 clones, over 60% of them detected once, and approximately 5.6% sits in the top ten. Their antigens are not known. Investigators separated out CD4+ T cells once around nine days of culture had passed. According to PCR results, the person was infected with SARS-CoV-2 between March and December 2020. Either the mRNA-1273 or the BNT162b2 vaccine was given to participants as two doses. The sequences come from CD4+ T cells from PBMCs cultured without peptide, collected after COVID-19 vaccination. The receptors shown here come from a human donor who had a prior SARS-CoV-2 infection.

The rearrangement joins TRBV7-3 to TRBJ2-3; D gene unclear. CDR1 and CDR2 (germline): SGHTA, FQGTGA. V was shortened by 5 bases and J by 3 bases, with 12 bases between the two germline ends. CDR3 length: 14 residues. The CDR3 DNA sequence: TGTGCCAGCAGCCAACAAGCTTATACAGATACGCAGTATTTT. It is translated as CASSQQAYTDTQYF.

This clone was seen a handful of times. The chain recombines TRBV19 with TRBJ2-4; possibly TRBD2 for D (6 bases). Trimming left V 3 bases short and J 0 bases short, with 9 bases between. CDR3 length equals 15 residues. Germline CDR1 reads LNHDA; CDR2 reads SQIVND (reference sequence). Here the CDR3 reads CASSIYGGAKNIQYF. The CDR3 nucleotides read TGTGCCAGTAGTATCTACGGGGGAGCCAAAAACATTCAGTACTTC. Variable domain in full (rest from reference TRBV19 and TRBJ2-4): DGGITQSPKYLFRKEGQNVTLSCEQNLNHDAMYWYRQDPGQGLRLIYYSQIVNDFQKGDIAEGYSVSREKKESFPLTVTSAQKNPTAFYLCASSIYGGAKNIQYFGAGTRLSVL.

This clone was seen once. One end of the junction is discordant with germline, which a read error may explain. The rearrangement uses TRBV5-8 and TRBJ2-7; D not resolved. CDR3 length equals 13 residues. Germline V gene sequence: CDR1 SGHTS, CDR2 YDEGEE. Here the CDR3 reads CASSFLLTDRSVF. The CDR3 region has the DNA TGTGCCAGCAGCTTTCTTCTGACCGACCGGTCAGTGTTC.

This clone was detected a few times. The rearrangement links TRBV9 to TRBJ2-3; 13 nucleotides align to TRBD2. Germline loops: CDR1 SGDLS, CDR2 YYNGEE. With V trimmed by 5 bases and J by 1 base, 16 bases remained unmatched. The CDR3 loop spans 20 amino acids. The CDR3 DNA follows: TGTGCCAGCAGTGTTTCCCAAGACCCCACTAGCGGGGGGGGCACAGATACGCAGTATTTT. Encoded protein: CASSVSQDPTSGGGTDTQYF.

This clone appeared a single time. The CDR3 region is CASSELGRATGYEQYF. Here the CDR3 DNA reads TGTGCCAGCAGTGAATTAGGTAGGGCAACCGGATACGAGCAGTACTTC. This chain links TRBV25-1 with TRBJ2-7, with D hard to call. Trimming left V 1 base short and J 4 bases short, with 17 bases between. The CDR3 consists of 16 residues. The germline V gene has CDR1 MGHDK and CDR2 SYGVNS.

This clone was recorded a few times. This sequence joins TRBV4-2 and TRBJ2-1; D ambiguous. CDR3 length: 12 residues. Trimming pared 0 bases from V and 9 bases from J, leaving 6 bases between. Germline assignment: CDR1 LGHNA and CDR2 YNFKEQ. This CDR3 is CASSQDPSEQFF. The CDR3 bases are TGTGCCAGCAGCCAAGATCCAAGTGAGCAGTTCTTC.

This sequence joins TRBV6-5 and TRBJ2-2, with 7 bases aligning to TRBD2. The CDR3 length is 15 residues. The V segment lost 5 bases and the J segment 7 bases; nucleotides outside the gene matches: 10. CDR1 and CDR2 from the germline V gene are MNHEY and SVGAGI. The chain's CDR3 is CASSKRGEGSGELFF. The CDR3 DNA sequence: TGTGCCAGCAGTAAACGAGGGGAGGGGAGCGGGGAGCTGTTTTTT.

The J gene is TRBJ2-5, the V gene TRBV29-1; D is possibly TRBD2 (6 bases). V was clipped by 1 base and J by 2 bases, with 14 bases between them. Germline CDR1 SQVTM, CDR2 ANQGSEA. The CDR3 has 15 residues. The DNA for the CDR3 is TGCAGCGTTGAAGGGGGGACGGGGGAACAAGAGACCCAGTACTTC. It specifies CSVEGGTGEQETQYF. Variable domain in full (rest from reference TRBV29-1 and TRBJ2-5): SAVISQKPSRDICQRGTSLTIQCQVDSQVTMMFWYRQQPGQSLTLIATANQGSEATYESGFVIDKFPISRPNLTFSTLTVSNMSPEDSSIYLCSVEGGTGEQETQYFGPGTRLLVL.

V gene TRBV7-9 combines with J gene TRBJ2-3; TRBD2 agrees at 10 bases. CDR3 length: 18 amino acids. J lost 3 bases, V lost 5 bases, and 14 bases had no gene match. Germline CDR1 and CDR2: SEHNR and FQNEAQ (reference sequence). This chain's CDR3 is CASSLPPRLAGRTDTQYF. The CDR3 region has the DNA TGTGCCAGCAGCCTCCCCCCAAGACTAGCGGGTAGAACAGATACGCAGTATTTT.

The V gene is TRBV24-1, the J gene TRBJ2-3; 11 bases match TRBD2. Per the germline V gene, CDR1 is KGHDR and CDR2 is SFDVKD. The V and J ends lost 8 bases and 5 bases, in that order; junction bases with no gene match: 2. The CDR3 contains 13 residues. CDR3 sequence reads: CATTTSGKDTQYF. CDR3 DNA sequence: TGTGCCACCACGACTAGCGGGAAAGATACGCAGTATTTT.